This record concerns one T cell receptor beta chain sequence. Method: immunoSEQ multiplex PCR; TCRdb's copy keeps in-frame clones and lacks some. The table lists 250,000 to 350,000 clones, more than 70% of them singletons, with about 5% in the top ten. This sample is drawn from a study of cytotoxic CD8 clonotypes in ibrutinib-treated CLL. On the study more broadly: Responses: approximately 25 partial, 2 complete; after median roughly 63 months, about 15 stayed remitted, some twelve progressed. Response material was collected after a median around 12 months of treatment, range 6 to 36.

This specimen consisted of PBMCs, obtained at disease progression, from a patient treated with ibrutinib. This clonotype originated in a human donor with chronic lymphocytic leukemia.

CDR3 amino acids: CASSEPRLNSPLHF. The DNA of the CDR3 is TGTGCCAGCAGTGAACCTAGACTCAATTCACCCCTCCACTTT. The genes are TRBV2 and TRBJ1-6; D uncertain. The V gene's germline CDR1 is SNHLY and CDR2 FYNNEI. Trimming cost V 2 bases and J 7 bases, with 9 bases left between them. This CDR3 spans 14 amino acids.